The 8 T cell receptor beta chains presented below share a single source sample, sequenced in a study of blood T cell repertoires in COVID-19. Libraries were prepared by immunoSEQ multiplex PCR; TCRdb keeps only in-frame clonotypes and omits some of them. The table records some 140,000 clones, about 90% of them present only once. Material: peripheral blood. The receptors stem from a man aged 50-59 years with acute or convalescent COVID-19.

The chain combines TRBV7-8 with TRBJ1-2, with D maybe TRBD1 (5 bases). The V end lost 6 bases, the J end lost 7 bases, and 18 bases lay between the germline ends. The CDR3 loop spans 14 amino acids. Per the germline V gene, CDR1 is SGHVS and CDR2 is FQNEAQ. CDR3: CASRGREPGVGYTF. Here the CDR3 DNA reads TGTGCCAGCAGAGGACGGGAGCCGGGGGTTGGCTACACCTTC.

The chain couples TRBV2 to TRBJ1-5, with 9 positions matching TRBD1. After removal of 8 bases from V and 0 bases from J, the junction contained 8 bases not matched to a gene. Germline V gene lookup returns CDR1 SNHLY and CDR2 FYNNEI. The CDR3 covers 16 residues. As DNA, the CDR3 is TGTGCCAGCTTGGGGGACAGGGATAATAGCAATCAGCCCCAGCATTTT. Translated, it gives CASLGDRDNSNQPQHF.

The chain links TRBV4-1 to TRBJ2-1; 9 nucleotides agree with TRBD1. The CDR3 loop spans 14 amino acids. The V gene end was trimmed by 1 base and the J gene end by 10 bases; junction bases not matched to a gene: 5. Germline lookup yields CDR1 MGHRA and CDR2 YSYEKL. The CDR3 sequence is CASSQVGTGNEQFF. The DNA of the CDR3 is TGCGCCAGCAGCCAAGTTGGGACAGGGAACGAGCAGTTCTTC.

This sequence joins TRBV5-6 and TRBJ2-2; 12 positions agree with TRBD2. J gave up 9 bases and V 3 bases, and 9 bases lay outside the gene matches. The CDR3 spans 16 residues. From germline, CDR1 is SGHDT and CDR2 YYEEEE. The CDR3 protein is CASSSTSGGTWWELFF. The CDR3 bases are TGTGCCAGCAGCTCAACTAGCGGGGGGACTTGGTGGGAGCTGTTTTTT.

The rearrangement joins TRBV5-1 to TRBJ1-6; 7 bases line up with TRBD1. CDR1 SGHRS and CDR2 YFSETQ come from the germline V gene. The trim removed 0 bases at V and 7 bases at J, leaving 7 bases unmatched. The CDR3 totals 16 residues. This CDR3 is CASSLGVTGWNSPLHF. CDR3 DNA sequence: TGCGCCAGCAGCTTGGGGGTGACAGGGTGGAATTCACCCCTCCACTTT.

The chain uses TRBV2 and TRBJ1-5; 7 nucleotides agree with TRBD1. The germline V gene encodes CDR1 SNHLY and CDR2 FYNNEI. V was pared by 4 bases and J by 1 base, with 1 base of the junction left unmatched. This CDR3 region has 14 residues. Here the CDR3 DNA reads TGTGCCAGCAGTGTGGACAGGAGCAATCAGCCCCAGCATTTT. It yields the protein CASSVDRSNQPQHF. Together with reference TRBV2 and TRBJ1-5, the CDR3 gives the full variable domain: EPEVTQTPSHQVTQMGQEVILRCVPISNHLYFYWYRQILGQKVEFLVSFYNNEISEKSEIFDDQFSVERPDGSNFTLKIRSTKLEDSAMYFCASSVDRSNQPQHFGDGTRLSIL.

This chain's CDR3 is CASGLDQGAGDQPQHF. CDR3 nucleotides: TGTGCTAGTGGTTTGGACCAGGGGGCCGGGGATCAGCCCCAGCATTTT. This chain joins TRBV12-5 and TRBJ1-5; TRBD1 matches 8 bases. The CDR3 covers 16 residues. The J segment lost 5 bases and the V segment lost 1 base, leaving 7 bases of the junction unmatched. CDR1 and CDR2 (germline): LGHNT, FRNRAP. Using reference TRBV12-5 and TRBJ1-5 for the parts outside the CDR3, the full variable domain is DARVTQTPRHKVTEMGQEVTMRCQPILGHNTVFWYRQTMMQGLELLAYFRNRAPLDDSGMPKDRFSAEMPDATLATLKIQPSEPRDSAVYFCASGLDQGAGDQPQHFGDGTRLSIL.

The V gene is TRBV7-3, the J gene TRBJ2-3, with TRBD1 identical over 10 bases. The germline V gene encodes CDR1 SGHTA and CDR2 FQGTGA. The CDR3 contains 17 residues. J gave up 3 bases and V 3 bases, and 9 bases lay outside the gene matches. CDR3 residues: CASSLKGGTGATDTQYF. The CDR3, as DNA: TGTGCCAGCAGCTTGAAAGGGGGGACAGGGGCGACAGATACGCAGTATTTT.